The 5 T cell receptor beta chains below come from one sample, sequenced in a study of Graves' ophthalmopathy and Graves' hyperthyroidism. Transcripts of RNA were the source for amplifying TCR beta CDR3 regions. HTBI-primed RT-PCR formed the first round, and a multiplex PCR formed the second. TCRdb re-derived calls from the multiplex PCR reads in MiXCR, one entry per CDR3 protein. The data hold hundreds of thousands of distinct CDR3 sequences, with roughly 20% observed a single time. The specimen was peripheral blood. The receptors derive from a woman aged 18-29 years with stable Graves' hyperthyroidism. Some clones in this sample may be carry-over from other donors' samples.

This clonotype was detected ten times or more. The chain recombines TRBV4-1 with TRBJ1-6, with D uncertain. There are 13 residues in the CDR3. Germline V gives CDR1 MGHRA, CDR2 YSYEKL. With 2 bases removed from V and 8 bases from J, the gap between germline ends came to 7 bases. The CDR3 nucleotides read TGCGCCAGCAGCCAACTACAAGATTCACCCCTCCACTTT. Amino acids: CASSQLQDSPLHF.

This clonotype was seen many times. The CDR3 spells CSARILGRENTIYF. The DNA of the CDR3 is TGCAGTGCTAGGATTTTGGGCAGGGAAAACACCATATATTTT. V usage is TRBV20-1 and J usage is TRBJ1-3; tentative D call: TRBD1 (5 bases). The germline V gene encodes CDR1 DFQATT and CDR2 SNEGSKA (reference sequence). CDR3 size: 14 residues. Trimming removed 3 bases at V and 6 bases at J, with 15 bases between.

Details on this clonotype: This clone may be a read error of a much larger clone one base away. The chain combines TRBV6-1 with TRBJ1-5, with 9 bases fitting TRBD1. The germline V gene has CDR1 MNHNS and CDR2 SASEGT. The CDR3 runs to 13 residues. The CDR3, as DNA: TGTGCCAGCAGGGGACAGGGTGTTCAGCCCCAGCGTTTT. Translated, it gives CASRGQGVQPQRF.

V gene TRBV12-5 combines with J gene TRBJ1-1, with 9 bases that match TRBD1. This CDR3 contains 16 residues. Trimming at V came to 3 bases and at J to 0 bases, leaving 5 bases not matched to a gene. CDR1 is LGHNT, CDR2 FRNRAP, per germline. DNA for the CDR3: TGTGCTAGTGGTTTTGGGACAGGGAACGTGAACACTGAAGCTTTCTTT. Its protein product is CASGFGTGNVNTEAFF.

This clonotype was observed a handful of times. The gene calls are TRBV6-5 and TRBJ1-2; 9 bases match TRBD1. There are 15 residues in the CDR3. The J segment lost 7 bases and the V segment lost 0 bases, leaving 6 bases of the junction unmatched. CDR1 is MNHEY and CDR2 is SVGAGI in the germline V gene. This CDR3 is CASSYSDRGIGGYTF. The CDR3 DNA sequence: TGTGCCAGCAGTTACTCCGACAGGGGGATAGGTGGCTACACCTTC.